This T cell receptor (beta chain) was observed in a study of human T cells and chemical hapten exposure. Findings of the study overall: With regard to DPC sensitization, TCRs above 1 in 1000 frequency did not change. Expanded TCRs created a significantly greater count of big CDR3 similarity clusters than controls did. Donors in the study had alopecia, meaning their immune response may differ from healthy people's.

The CDR3 has 15 residues. V shed 7 bases and J shed 6 bases, with 22 bases lying between them. The germline CDR1 and CDR2 sequences are MNHEY and SMNVEV (reference sequence). Of note for this clonotype: What it recognizes is unknown.

Each CDR3 protein is one row after TCRdb ran MiXCR on the RACE reads. Found here are around 160,000 distinct CDR3 sequences, roughly 14% of them singletons; the top ten hold about 1.7%. Time point of the sample: patch test 1, 2 weeks after DPC sensitization. Treatment of the sample: therapeutic diphenylcyclopropenone sensitization with weekly scalp DPC. Each patch-test visit's blood sample preceded patch application. The chain is built from TRBV27 and TRBJ2-7, with a weak D call TRBD1 (6 bases). The specimen was whole blood, collected in connection with sensitization to the hapten diphenylcyclopropenone (DPC). This clonotype was sampled from a woman aged 25 to 45 with alopecia areata. Some clones in this sample may be carry-over from other donors' samples. As DNA, the CDR3 is TGTGCCAGCAACAGCATGACAGGCCCATCAGGCGAGCAGTACTTC. This encodes CASNSMTGPSGEQYF.